These 32 T cell receptor beta chains share one sample of origin, sequenced in a study of response to subunit inactivated influenza vaccine (dated by TCRdb to the late 2010s). Libraries were built with RT-PCR. For sequencing, an Illumina HiSeq 2500 was employed. The raw public reads went through TCRdb reprocessing: fastp at Q25, MiXCR clone calling, in-frame beta chains kept. Every CDR3 protein is listed once, alongside the most common genes and DNA of its rows. Counted in this sample were roughly 630,000 distinct CDR3 sequences; 12% to 15% of them appeared once. The ten largest clonotypes hold less than 9% of the sample. Here the sequenced sample was PBMCs from blood, taken less than 15 days before vaccination. The receptors stem from a man aged 50 or older who received an inactivated influenza vaccine. Donor details come from another sample of the same person, matched by shared clones.

This clonotype was counted only a few times. The chain is built from TRBV7-2 and TRBJ2-4, with a possible D match to TRBD1 (5 bases). This CDR3 spans 14 amino acids. Trimming cost V 1 base and J 7 bases, with 11 bases left between them. In germline, CDR1 is SGHTA, CDR2 FQGNSA. As DNA, the CDR3 is TGTGCCAGCAGCTTAGATCGACAGAGGAACATTCAGTACTTC. It specifies CASSLDRQRNIQYF.

The rearrangement joins TRBV10-3 to TRBJ1-2; D call uncertain. This CDR3 contains 12 residues. CDR1 is ENHRY and CDR2 is SYGVKD in the germline V gene. The ends were cut back, 5 bases at V and 4 bases at J, with 8 bases in the middle. The CDR3 sequence: CAISKVPYGYTF. As DNA, the CDR3 is TGTGCCATCAGTAAAGTCCCCTATGGCTACACCTTC.

This rearrangement joins TRBV29-1 to TRBJ1-1; 7 nucleotides agree with TRBD1. CDR1 is SQVTM, CDR2 ANQGSEA, per germline. The CDR3 loop spans 14 amino acids. The junction had 10 bases not matched to a gene; V was cut back by 4 bases and J by 5 bases. The CDR3 bases are TGCAGCGTTGGGGGGACAGTCCGTCGGACTGAAGCTTTCTTT. It yields the protein CSVGGTVRRTEAFF.

The rearrangement joins TRBV7-9 to TRBJ2-2; the D is unclear. Germline values: CDR1 SEHNR, CDR2 FQNEAQ (reference sequence). This CDR3 spans 16 amino acids. The germline V and J ends were trimmed by 3 bases and 3 bases, with 14 bases remaining between them. The CDR3 DNA reads as TGTGCCAGCAGCTTGGGCCATTCTACCGACACCGGGGAGCTGTTTTTT. It codes for CASSLGHSTDTGELFF.

This clonotype was observed a handful of times. The V and J genes are TRBV6-6 and TRBJ1-5; 7 positions agree with TRBD1. CDR3 length equals 15 residues. Trimming cost V 5 bases and J 2 bases; bases outside gene matches: 6. The V gene's germline CDR1 is MNHNY and CDR2 SVGAGI (reference sequence). CDR3 residues: CASSIRTGGNQPQHF. CDR3 nucleotide sequence: TGTGCCAGCAGTATCCGGACAGGCGGCAATCAGCCCCAGCATTTT.

In its sample, this clonotype was seen a few times. This chain joins TRBV24-1 and TRBJ2-2; tentative D call: TRBD1 (6 bases). The germline V gene has CDR1 KGHDR and CDR2 SFDVKD. V lost 4 bases to trimming and J lost 3 bases, with 11 bases between them. CDR3 size: 15 residues. The CDR3 bases are TGTGCCACCAGTGAAGGGGGATGGGACACCGGGGAGCTGTTTTTT. Translating it yields CATSEGGWDTGELFF.

This sequence joins TRBV3-1 and TRBJ1-3, with a weak D call TRBD1 (6 bases). The germline V gene has CDR1 LGHDT and CDR2 YNNKEL (reference sequence). The germline V and J ends were trimmed by 1 base and 4 bases, with 11 bases remaining between them. This CDR3 is built from 15 residues. DNA for the CDR3: TGTGCCAGCAGCCAAGGCGGGGGCGGGGGAAACACCATATATTTT. It is translated as CASSQGGGGGNTIYF.

This chain joins TRBV4-3 and TRBJ1-6, with D perhaps matching TRBD1 (6 bases). CDR1 and CDR2 from the germline V gene are LGHNA and YSLEER. V was shortened by 0 bases and J by 8 bases, with 11 bases between the two germline ends. The CDR3 loop spans 15 amino acids. This CDR3 reads CASSQDTGRDSPLHF. CDR3 coding DNA: TGCGCCAGCAGCCAAGATACAGGGAGGGATTCACCCCTCCACTTT.

The rearrangement links TRBV6-1 to TRBJ2-3; 10 bases match TRBD1. J lost 3 bases, V lost 2 bases, and 5 bases had no gene match. Germline assignment: CDR1 MNHNS and CDR2 SASEGT. The CDR3 has 16 residues. CDR3 sequence (DNA): TGTGCCAGCAGTGAATTGACAGGGGGCGCAACAGATACGCAGTATTTT. Translating gives CASSELTGGATDTQYF.

This clonotype has a handful of counts. The CDR3 nucleotides read TGCGCCAGCAGCTTGGGAGTGCGGAATGAGCAGTTCTTC. Protein sequence: CASSLGVRNEQFF. This chain connects TRBV5-1 to TRBJ2-1; D uncertain. Trimming stripped 0 bases from V and 7 bases from J, with 8 bases between. Germline CDR1 is SGHRS and CDR2 is YFSETQ. The CDR3 loop spans 13 amino acids.

This clonotype appeared a few times. The chain joins TRBV29-1 to TRBJ2-5; D is uncertain. In germline, CDR1 is SQVTM, CDR2 ANQGSEA. Deletions cut 0 bases from V and 4 bases from J, with 15 bases between. The CDR3 has 15 amino acids. In DNA form, the CDR3 reads TGCAGCGTTGAAGAAGCTGCCCCCAAGGGAGAGACCCAGTACTTC. Amino acid sequence: CSVEEAAPKGETQYF.

This clonotype occurred a few times. The rearrangement uses TRBV4-2 and TRBJ2-7; D might be TRBD2 (7 bases). Germline CDR1 reads LGHNA; CDR2 reads YNFKEQ. CDR3 length equals 16 residues. With 6 bases removed from V and 0 bases from J, the gap between germline ends came to 18 bases. The CDR3 DNA sequence: TGTGCCAGCAGACACGCAGGGGAGGGCAGCTCCTACGAGCAGTACTTC. It codes for CASRHAGEGSSYEQYF.

This clonotype came up a few times. The genes are TRBV10-3 and TRBJ2-6; TRBD1 agrees at 11 bases. CDR1 and CDR2 from the germline V gene are ENHRY and SYGVKD. CDR3 length equals 18 residues. V was pared by 5 bases and J by 0 bases, with 6 bases of the junction left unmatched. Here the CDR3 reads CAISPAGTGGSGANVLTF. CDR3 nucleotides: TGTGCCATCAGTCCCGCCGGGACAGGGGGCTCTGGGGCCAACGTCCTGACTTTC.

The chain joins TRBV11-2 to TRBJ2-1; tentative D call: TRBD2 (6 bases). The V gene's germline CDR1 is SGHAT and CDR2 FQNNGV. The CDR3 contains 18 residues. With 4 bases removed from V and 7 bases from J, the gap between germline ends came to 26 bases. CDR3 sequence (DNA): TGTGCCAGCAGCTATTGGACTACCCGGGACTTCGGGGGAAATGAGCAGTTCTTC. It codes for CASSYWTTRDFGGNEQFF.

This clonotype was seen a few times. The genes are TRBV15 and TRBJ1-5; D remains ambiguous. Per the germline V gene, CDR1 is LNHNV and CDR2 is YYDKDF (reference sequence). CDR3 length: 15 residues. V was shortened by 0 bases and J by 3 bases, with 9 bases between the two germline ends. CDR3 region: CATSRDAGANQPQHF. The CDR3 bases are TGTGCCACCAGCAGAGACGCAGGTGCCAATCAGCCCCAGCATTTT. The full variable domain, with the rest looked up from reference TRBV15 and TRBJ1-5, is DAMVIQNPRYQVTQFGKPVTLSCSQTLNHNVMYWYQQKSSQAPKLLFHYYDKDFNNEADTPDNFQSRRPNTSFCFLDIRSPGLGDTAMYLCATSRDAGANQPQHFGDGTRLSIL.

Ten or more counts support this clonotype. This sequence joins TRBV12-3 or TRBV12-4 and TRBJ2-1; 11 bases line up with TRBD2. V shed 5 bases, J shed 5 bases, and the junction held 2 bases outside the gene matches. This CDR3 has 14 residues. This CDR3 reads CASSMGLADNEQFF. The CDR3 DNA is TGTGCCAGCAGTATGGGACTAGCGGACAATGAGCAGTTCTTC.

The sample holds many counts of this clonotype. This sequence joins TRBV7-2 and TRBJ2-1; 8 positions agree with TRBD1. Germline V gene data show CDR1 as SGHTA and CDR2 as FQGNSA. V gave up 3 bases and J gave up 0 bases; unmatched junction bases: 1. CDR3 size: 15 residues. CDR3 amino acids: CASSFDRGSYNEQFF. CDR3 sequence (DNA): TGTGCCAGCAGCTTCGACAGGGGCTCCTACAATGAGCAGTTCTTC.

This clonotype was detected a few times. This chain links TRBV21-1 with TRBJ1-1; no DNA check was done on the table's D call, TRBD1. TRBV21-1 is listed as a pseudogene. The CDR3 contains 11 residues. CDR3 region: CASSSSEGAFF. DNA for the CDR3: TGTGCCAGCAGCAGCAGCGAGGGGGCTTTCTTT.

This clonotype was observed a handful of times. The V call is TRBV6-5, the J call TRBJ1-5; 10 bases are shared with TRBD1. The CDR3 spans 16 residues. The V segment lost 4 bases and the J segment 9 bases; nucleotides outside the gene matches: 12. Germline CDR1 MNHEY, CDR2 SVGAGI. CDR3 nucleotides: TGTGCCAGCAGTTCCGCGTCGGGACAGGGGCCGGGGCCCCAGCATTTT. Its protein product is CASSSASGQGPGPQHF.

This rearrangement joins TRBV24-1 to TRBJ2-3; 7 bases are shared with TRBD1. The CDR3 has 16 residues. From germline, CDR1 is KGHDR and CDR2 SFDVKD. Trimming cost V 4 bases and J 0 bases; bases outside gene matches: 6. CDR3 DNA: TGTGCCACCAGTGACGCCGGGACAGTTAGCACAGATACGCAGTATTTT. Translated: CATSDAGTVSTDTQYF.

The genes are TRBV2 and TRBJ2-1, with D unresolved. CDR1 is SNHLY, CDR2 FYNNEI, per germline. This CDR3 is 14 amino acids long. V was shortened by 2 bases and J by 14 bases, with 19 bases between the two germline ends. The CDR3 DNA reads TGTGCCAGCAGTGAAACGGTATTAACGCACTCTGAGTTCTTC. Encoded protein: CASSETVLTHSEFF. Using reference TRBV2 and TRBJ2-1 for the parts outside the CDR3, the full variable domain is EPEVTQTPSHQVTQMGQEVILRCVPISNHLYFYWYRQILGQKVEFLVSFYNNEISEKSEIFDDQFSVERPDGSNFTLKIRSTKLEDSAMYFCASSETVLTHSEFFGPGTRLTVL.

The chain links TRBV20-1 to TRBJ1-1, with D possibly being TRBD1 (5 bases). CDR1 is DFQATT and CDR2 is SNEGSKA in the germline V gene (reference sequence). CDR3 length: 13 amino acids. CDR3 amino acids: CSYDSQGGTEAFF. The CDR3 region has the DNA TGCAGCTACGACTCTCAGGGAGGAACTGAAGCTTTCTTT.

The V gene is TRBV12-3 or TRBV12-4, the J gene TRBJ2-1; TRBD1 or TRBD2 may be the D gene (5 bases each). The V end lost 7 bases, the J end lost 2 bases, and 12 bases lay between the germline ends. The CDR3 covers 14 residues. The chain's CDR3 is CASNKGTPYNEQFF. The DNA of the CDR3 is TGTGCCAGCAACAAGGGGACCCCCTACAATGAGCAGTTCTTC.

V gene TRBV7-2 combines with J gene TRBJ2-3, with 7 bases identical to TRBD1. This CDR3 is 16 amino acids long. In germline, CDR1 is SGHTA, CDR2 FQGNSA. V was pared by 4 bases and J by 0 bases, with 7 bases of the junction left unmatched. The CDR3: CASSSQGQPSTDTQYF. CDR3 bases: TGTGCCAGCAGCTCCCAGGGACAGCCTAGCACAGATACGCAGTATTTT. Using reference TRBV7-2 and TRBJ2-3 for the parts outside the CDR3, the full variable domain is GAGVSQSPSNKVTEKGKDVELRCDPISGHTALYWYRQSLGQGLEFLIYFQGNSAPDKSGLPSDRFSAERTGGSVSTLTIQRTQQEDSAVYLCASSSQGQPSTDTQYFGPGTRLTVL.

This clonotype showed up just a few times. V and J are TRBV4-3 and TRBJ1-1; D not resolved. The V and J ends lost 0 bases and 0 bases respectively, with 14 bases between them. Germline V gene lookup returns CDR1 LGHNA and CDR2 YSLEER. This CDR3 contains 17 residues. CDR3 residues: CASSQEIVNIMNTEAFF. The DNA of the CDR3 is TGCGCCAGCAGCCAAGAGATAGTTAACATTATGAACACTGAAGCTTTCTTT.

The chain links TRBV7-2 to TRBJ2-7; either TRBD1 or TRBD2 may supply D (5 bases each). The CDR3 length is 14 residues. Germline values: CDR1 SGHTA, CDR2 FQGNSA. Trimming took off 1 base at V and 6 bases at J, with 13 bases between the two ends. The CDR3, as DNA: TGTGCCAGCAGCTTAGAGATGGGGACCTTCGAGCAGTACTTC. It yields the protein CASSLEMGTFEQYF. The full variable domain, with the rest looked up from reference TRBV7-2 and TRBJ2-7, is GAGVSQSPSNKVTEKGKDVELRCDPISGHTALYWYRQSLGQGLEFLIYFQGNSAPDKSGLPSDRFSAERTGGSVSTLTIQRTQQEDSAVYLCASSLEMGTFEQYFGPGTRLTVT.

In its sample, this clonotype was seen many times. This rearrangement joins TRBV5-1 to TRBJ2-5; 13 bases match TRBD2. V lost 2 bases, J lost 3 bases, and 1 base stayed unmatched. Germline CDR1 and CDR2: SGHRS and YFSETQ. The CDR3 covers 15 residues. In nucleotides, the CDR3 is TGCGCCAGCAGCTTCGGACTAGCGGGAGAAGAGACCCAGTACTTC. Its protein product is CASSFGLAGEETQYF.

Ten or more counts support this clonotype. The chain combines TRBV18 with TRBJ2-7, with D maybe TRBD1 (5 bases). V gave up 5 bases and J gave up 2 bases, with 10 bases separating them. Per germline, CDR1 KGHSH and CDR2 LQKENI. This CDR3 region has 13 residues. The CDR3 sequence is CASSFRGPYEQYF. DNA of the CDR3: TGTGCCAGCTCATTTAGGGGCCCCTACGAGCAGTACTTC.

This clonotype has a count of ten or more. The rearrangement links TRBV12-3 or TRBV12-4 to TRBJ1-4; 7 nucleotides align to TRBD1. CDR3 length: 14 residues. V lost 6 bases, J lost 3 bases, and 4 bases stayed unmatched. The CDR3 nucleotides read TGTGCCAGCAGACCAGGGACAGCTAATGAAAAACTGTTTTTT. Its translation: CASRPGTANEKLFF.

This clonotype turned up a few times. This rearrangement joins TRBV7-2 to TRBJ2-7; D not certain. The germline V gene has CDR1 SGHTA and CDR2 FQGNSA. The CDR3 totals 14 residues. The ends were cut back, 2 bases at V and 3 bases at J, with 11 bases in the middle. The CDR3 DNA reads TGTGCCAGCAGCTTACCCCCAGTAAACTACGAGCAGTACTTC. Translated: CASSLPPVNYEQYF.

The CDR3 region has the DNA TGCAGTGCTAGTATCTCCCAGGGTAGCTCCTACGAGCAGTACTTC. Its translation: CSASISQGSSYEQYF. The V and J genes are TRBV20-1 and TRBJ2-7, with D perhaps TRBD1 (5 bases). V was trimmed by 3 bases and J by 0 bases, leaving 15 bases between them. Germline V gene data show CDR1 as DFQATT and CDR2 as SNEGSKA (reference sequence). The CDR3 contains 15 residues.

This chain connects TRBV7-6 to TRBJ2-1; the D is unclear. The CDR3 consists of 15 residues. V was shortened by 7 bases and J by 6 bases, with 19 bases between the two germline ends. The germline CDR1 and CDR2 sequences are SGHVS and FNYEAQ. The CDR3, as DNA: TGTGCCAGCACCCCCTGGCCACAAGACCGCAATGAGCAGTTCTTC. Its translation is CASTPWPQDRNEQFF.